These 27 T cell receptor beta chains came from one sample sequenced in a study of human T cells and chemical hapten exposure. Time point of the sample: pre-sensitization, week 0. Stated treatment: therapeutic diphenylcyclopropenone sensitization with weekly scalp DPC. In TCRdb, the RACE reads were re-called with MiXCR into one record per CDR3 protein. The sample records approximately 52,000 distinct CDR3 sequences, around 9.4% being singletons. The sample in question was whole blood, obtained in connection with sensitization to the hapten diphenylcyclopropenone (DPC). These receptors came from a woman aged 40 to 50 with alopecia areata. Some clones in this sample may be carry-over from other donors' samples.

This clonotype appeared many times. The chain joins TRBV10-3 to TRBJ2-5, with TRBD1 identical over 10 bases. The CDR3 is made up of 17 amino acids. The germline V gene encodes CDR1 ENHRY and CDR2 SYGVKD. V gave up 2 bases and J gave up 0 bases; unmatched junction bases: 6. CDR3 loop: CAISEGQGDLNQETQYF. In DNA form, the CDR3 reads TGTGCCATCAGTGAGGGACAGGGGGACCTTAACCAAGAGACCCAGTACTTC.

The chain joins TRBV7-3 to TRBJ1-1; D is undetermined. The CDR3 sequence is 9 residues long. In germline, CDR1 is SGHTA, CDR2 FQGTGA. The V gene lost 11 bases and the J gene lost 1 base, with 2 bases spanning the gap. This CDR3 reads CAWNTEAFF. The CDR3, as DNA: TGTGCCTGGAACACTGAAGCTTTCTTT.

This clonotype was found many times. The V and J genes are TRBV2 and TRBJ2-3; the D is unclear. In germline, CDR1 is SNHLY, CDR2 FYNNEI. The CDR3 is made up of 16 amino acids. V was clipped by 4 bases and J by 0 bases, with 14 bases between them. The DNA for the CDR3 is TGTGCCAGCAGTGGACCTGCGAAAACTAGCACAGATACGCAGTATTTT. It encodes CASSGPAKTSTDTQYF. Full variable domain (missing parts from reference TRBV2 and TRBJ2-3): EPEVTQTPSHQVTQMGQEVILRCVPISNHLYFYWYRQILGQKVEFLVSFYNNEISEKSEIFDDQFSVERPDGSNFTLKIRSTKLEDSAMYFCASSGPAKTSTDTQYFGPGTRLTVL.

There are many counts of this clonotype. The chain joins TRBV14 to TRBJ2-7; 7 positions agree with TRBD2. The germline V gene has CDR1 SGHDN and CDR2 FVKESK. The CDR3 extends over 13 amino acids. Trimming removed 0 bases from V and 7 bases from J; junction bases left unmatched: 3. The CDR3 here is CASSQDLGGEQYF. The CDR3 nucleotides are TGTGCCAGCAGCCAAGATCTGGGAGGGGAGCAGTACTTC.

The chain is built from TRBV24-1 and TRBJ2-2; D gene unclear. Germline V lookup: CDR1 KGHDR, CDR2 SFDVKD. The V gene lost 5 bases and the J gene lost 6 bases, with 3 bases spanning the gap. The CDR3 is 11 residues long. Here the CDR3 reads CATSVAGELFF. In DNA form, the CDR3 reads TGTGCCACCAGTGTGGCCGGGGAGCTGTTTTTT.

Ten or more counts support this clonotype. The CDR3 sequence: CSGLSGGASTDTQYF. The CDR3, as DNA: TGCAGTGGTTTGAGCGGGGGGGCCAGTACAGATACGCAGTATTTT. This chain connects TRBV20-1 to TRBJ2-3; TRBD2 agrees at 10 bases. Trimming removed 7 bases from V and 3 bases from J; junction bases left unmatched: 10. The CDR3 consists of 15 residues. CDR1 DFQATT and CDR2 SNEGSKA come from the germline V gene (reference sequence).

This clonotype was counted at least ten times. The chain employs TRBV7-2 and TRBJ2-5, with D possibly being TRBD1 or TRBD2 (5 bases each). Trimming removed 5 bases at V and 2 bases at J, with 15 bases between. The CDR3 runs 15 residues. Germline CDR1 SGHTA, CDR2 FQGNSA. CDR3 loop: CASSRPGREQETQYF. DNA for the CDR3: TGTGCCAGCAGCCGGCCCGGCAGGGAGCAAGAGACCCAGTACTTC.

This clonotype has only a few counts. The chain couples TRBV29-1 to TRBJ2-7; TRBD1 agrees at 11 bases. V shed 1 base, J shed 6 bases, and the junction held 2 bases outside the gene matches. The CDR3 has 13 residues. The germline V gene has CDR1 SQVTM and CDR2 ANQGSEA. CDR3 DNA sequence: TGCAGCGTTGAAGGGACAGGGGGCGCCGAGCAGTACTTC. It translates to CSVEGTGGAEQYF.

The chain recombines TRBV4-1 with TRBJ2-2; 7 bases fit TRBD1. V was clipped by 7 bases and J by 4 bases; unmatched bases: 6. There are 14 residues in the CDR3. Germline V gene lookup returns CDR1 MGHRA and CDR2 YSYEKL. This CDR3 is CASTGTEVTGELFF. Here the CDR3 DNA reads TGCGCCAGCACCGGGACAGAAGTCACCGGGGAGCTGTTTTTT.

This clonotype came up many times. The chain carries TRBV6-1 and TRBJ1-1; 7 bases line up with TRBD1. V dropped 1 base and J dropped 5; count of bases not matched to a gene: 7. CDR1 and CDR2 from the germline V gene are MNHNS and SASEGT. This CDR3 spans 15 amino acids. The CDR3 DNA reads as TGTGCCAGCAGTGAAGAGGTAGCAGGGGGGACTGAAGCTTTCTTT. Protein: CASSEEVAGGTEAFF.

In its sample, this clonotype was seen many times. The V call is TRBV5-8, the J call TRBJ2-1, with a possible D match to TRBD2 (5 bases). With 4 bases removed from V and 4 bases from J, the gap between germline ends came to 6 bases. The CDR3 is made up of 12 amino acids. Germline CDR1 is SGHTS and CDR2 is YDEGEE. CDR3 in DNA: TGTGCCAGCAGCAGAGGGTACAATGAGCAGTTCTTC. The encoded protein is CASSRGYNEQFF.

CDR3 sequence reads: CSASLGTNYGYTF. The CDR3, as DNA: TGCAGTGCTAGTCTTGGCACTAACTATGGCTACACCTTC. V is TRBV20-1 and J is TRBJ1-2, with D unclear. Germline loops: CDR1 DFQATT, CDR2 SNEGSKA (reference sequence). With 3 bases removed from V and 0 bases from J, the gap between germline ends came to 8 bases. The CDR3 is 13 amino acids.

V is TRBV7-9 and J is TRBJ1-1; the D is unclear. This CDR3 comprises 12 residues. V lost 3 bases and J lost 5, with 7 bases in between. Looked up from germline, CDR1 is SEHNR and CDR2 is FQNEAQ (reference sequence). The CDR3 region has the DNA TGTGCCAGCAGCTTCCGGGCAACTGAAGCTTTCTTT. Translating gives CASSFRATEAFF.

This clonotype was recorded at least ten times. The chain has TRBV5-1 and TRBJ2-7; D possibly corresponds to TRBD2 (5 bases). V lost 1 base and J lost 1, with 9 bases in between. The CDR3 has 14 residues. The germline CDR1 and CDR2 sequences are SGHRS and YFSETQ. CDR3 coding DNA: TGCGCCAGCAGCTTGTCGGACTTTTCCTACGAGCAGTACTTC. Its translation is CASSLSDFSYEQYF. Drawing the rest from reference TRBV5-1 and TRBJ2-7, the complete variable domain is KAGVTQTPRYLIKTRGQQVTLSCSPISGHRSVSWYQQTPGQGLQFLFEYFSETQRNKGNFPGRFSGRQFSNSRSEMNVSTLELGDSALYLCASSLSDFSYEQYFGPGTRLTVT.

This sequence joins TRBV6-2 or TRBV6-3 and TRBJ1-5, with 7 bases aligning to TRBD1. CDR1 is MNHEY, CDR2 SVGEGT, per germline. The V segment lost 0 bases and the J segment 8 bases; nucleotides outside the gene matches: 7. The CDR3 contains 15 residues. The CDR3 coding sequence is TGTGCCAGCAGTTACTCAAACAGGGGCAGGAAGCCCCAGCATTTT. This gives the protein CASSYSNRGRKPQHF.

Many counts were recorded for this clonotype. CDR3 sequence: CARSLDQPQHF. For the CDR3, the DNA is TGTGCCAGAAGCTTGGACCAGCCCCAGCATTTT. This sequence joins TRBV5-3 and TRBJ1-5; D remains unclear. TRBV5-3 is an ORF; its function is uncertain. The CDR3 covers 11 residues. V dropped 0 bases and J dropped 7 bases, with 2 bases sitting between them.

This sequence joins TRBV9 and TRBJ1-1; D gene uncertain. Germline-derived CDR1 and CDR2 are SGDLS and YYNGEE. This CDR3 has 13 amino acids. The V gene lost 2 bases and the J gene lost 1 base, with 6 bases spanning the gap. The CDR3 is CASSVARNTEAFF. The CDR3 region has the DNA TGTGCCAGCAGCGTCGCCAGGAACACTGAAGCTTTCTTT. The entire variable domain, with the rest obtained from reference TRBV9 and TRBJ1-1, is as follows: DSGVTQTPKHLITATGQRVTLRCSPRSGDLSVYWYQQSLDQGLQFLIQYYNGEERAKGNILERFSAQQFPDLHSELNLSSLELGDSALYFCASSVARNTEAFFGQGTRLTVV.

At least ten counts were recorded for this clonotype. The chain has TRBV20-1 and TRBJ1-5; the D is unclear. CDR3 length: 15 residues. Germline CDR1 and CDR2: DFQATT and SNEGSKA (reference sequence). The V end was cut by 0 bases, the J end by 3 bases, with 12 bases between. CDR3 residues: CSARDKQLANQPQHF. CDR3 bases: TGCAGTGCTAGAGATAAGCAGCTGGCCAATCAGCCCCAGCATTTT.

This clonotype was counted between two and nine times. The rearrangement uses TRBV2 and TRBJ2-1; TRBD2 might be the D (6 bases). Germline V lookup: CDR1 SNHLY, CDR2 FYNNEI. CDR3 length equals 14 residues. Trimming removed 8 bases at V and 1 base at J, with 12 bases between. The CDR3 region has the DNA TGTGCCAGCGTCCCCGGGGGATCCTACAATGAGCAGTTCTTC. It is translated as CASVPGGSYNEQFF.

CDR3 DNA sequence: TGTGCCAGCAGCTTAGCGAGGACTAGCGGGGGCTTCGCCAAAAACATTCAGTACTTC. This sequence encodes CASSLARTSGGFAKNIQYF. The chain carries TRBV7-9 and TRBJ2-4; 13 bases fit TRBD2. The CDR3 extends over 19 amino acids. CDR1 and CDR2 from the germline V gene are SEHNR and FQNEAQ (reference sequence). The ends lost 0 bases at V and 1 base at J; junction bases unmatched: 6.

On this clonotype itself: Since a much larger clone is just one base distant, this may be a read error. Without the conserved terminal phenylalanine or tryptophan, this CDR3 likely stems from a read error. CDR3 protein: CASSPGASGNTIYL. The DNA of the CDR3 is TGTGCCAGCAGCCCAGGGGCCTCCGGAAACACCATATATCTT. The chain carries TRBV7-9 and TRBJ1-3; a weak D match, TRBD1 (6 bases). Trimming shortened V by 5 bases and J by 4 bases, and 12 bases separated the two germline ends. The germline gives CDR1 SEHNR, CDR2 FQNEAQ (reference sequence). This CDR3 region has 14 residues.

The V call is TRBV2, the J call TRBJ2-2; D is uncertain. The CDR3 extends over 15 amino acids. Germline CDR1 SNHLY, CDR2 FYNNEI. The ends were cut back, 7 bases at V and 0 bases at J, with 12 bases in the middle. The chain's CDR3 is CASKSTGSNTGELFF. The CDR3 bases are TGTGCCAGCAAGTCAACCGGGTCGAACACCGGGGAGCTGTTTTTT.

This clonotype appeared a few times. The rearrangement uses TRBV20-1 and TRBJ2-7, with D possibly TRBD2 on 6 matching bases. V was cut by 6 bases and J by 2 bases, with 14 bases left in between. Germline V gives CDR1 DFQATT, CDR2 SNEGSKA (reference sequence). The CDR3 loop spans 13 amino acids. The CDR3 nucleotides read TGCAGTGCGGACCGGGACTTAGCCTACGAGCAGTACTTC. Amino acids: CSADRDLAYEQYF.

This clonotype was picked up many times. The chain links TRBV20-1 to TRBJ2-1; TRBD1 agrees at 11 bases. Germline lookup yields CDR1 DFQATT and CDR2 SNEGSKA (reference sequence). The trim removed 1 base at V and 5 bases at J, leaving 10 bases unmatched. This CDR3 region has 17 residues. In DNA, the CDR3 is TGCAGTGCTAGAGGGATTCGGGACAGGGGGATCCACAATGAGCAGTTCTTC. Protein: CSARGIRDRGIHNEQFF.

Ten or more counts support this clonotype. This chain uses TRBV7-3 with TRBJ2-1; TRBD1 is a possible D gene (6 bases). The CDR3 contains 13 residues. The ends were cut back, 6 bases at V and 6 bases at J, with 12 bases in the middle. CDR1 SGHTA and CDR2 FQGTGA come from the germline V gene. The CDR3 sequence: CASSATGPNEQFF. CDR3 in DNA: TGTGCCAGCAGTGCAACAGGGCCCAATGAGCAGTTCTTC.

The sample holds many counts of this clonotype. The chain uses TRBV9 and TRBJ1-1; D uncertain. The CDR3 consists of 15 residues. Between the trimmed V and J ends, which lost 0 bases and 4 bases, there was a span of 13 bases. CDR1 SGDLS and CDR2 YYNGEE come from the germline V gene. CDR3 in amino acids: CASSVVGGPSTEAFF. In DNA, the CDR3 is TGTGCCAGCAGCGTAGTTGGAGGGCCTAGCACTGAAGCTTTCTTT.

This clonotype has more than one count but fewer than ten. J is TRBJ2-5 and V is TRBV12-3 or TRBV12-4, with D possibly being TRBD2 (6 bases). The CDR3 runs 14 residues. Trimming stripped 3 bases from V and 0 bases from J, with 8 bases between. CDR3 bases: TGTGCCAGCAGTTTTGGAGGGAACCAAGAGACCCAGTACTTC. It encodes CASSFGGNQETQYF.